This T cell receptor (beta chain) was found in a study of blood T cell repertoires in COVID-19. On the study more broadly: The origin of the acute and convalescent COVID-19 samples was the United States, Italy and Spain. T cells, B-cell-depleted T cells, or PBMCs provided the cDNA or gDNA that served as material.

Original analysis: Amplification of reference gene primers was used by the study to estimate nucleated cell counts. Assay used: immunoSEQ multiplex PCR; TCRdb lists only in-frame clones, some missing. Clone size and V and J calls were adopted from that table, with D and trimming inferred from the DNA. The sample lists roughly 250,000 clones, about 80% occurring once. The CDR3 has 18 residues. Trimming shortened V by 5 bases and J by 6 bases, and 27 bases separated the two germline ends. Germline CDR1 SGHVS, CDR2 FQNEAQ. The chain couples TRBV7-8 to TRBJ2-3; a possible D gene is TRBD2 (5 bases). This TCR was sampled from a woman at least 80 years old with acute or convalescent COVID-19. Sequencing was carried out using peripheral blood. The CDR3 reads CASSVVKISDLKGDTQYF. The DNA for the CDR3 is TGTGCCAGCAGCGTAGTGAAGATTAGCGATTTAAAAGGGGATACGCAGTATTTT.